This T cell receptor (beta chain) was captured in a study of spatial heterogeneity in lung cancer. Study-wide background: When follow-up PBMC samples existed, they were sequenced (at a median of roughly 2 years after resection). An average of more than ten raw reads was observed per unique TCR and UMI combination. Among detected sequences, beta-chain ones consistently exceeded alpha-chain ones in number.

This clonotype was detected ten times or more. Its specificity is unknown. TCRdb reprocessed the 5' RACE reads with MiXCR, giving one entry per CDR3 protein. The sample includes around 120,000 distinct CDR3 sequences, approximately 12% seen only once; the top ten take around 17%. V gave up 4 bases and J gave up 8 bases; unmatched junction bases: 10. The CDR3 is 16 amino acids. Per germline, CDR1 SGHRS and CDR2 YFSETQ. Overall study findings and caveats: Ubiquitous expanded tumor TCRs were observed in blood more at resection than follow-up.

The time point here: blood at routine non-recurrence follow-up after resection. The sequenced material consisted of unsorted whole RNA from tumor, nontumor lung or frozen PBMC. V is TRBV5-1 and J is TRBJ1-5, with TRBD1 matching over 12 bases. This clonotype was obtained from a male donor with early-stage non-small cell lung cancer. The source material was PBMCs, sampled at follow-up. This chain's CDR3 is CASSGGTGGSKEPQHF. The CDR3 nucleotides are TGCGCCAGCAGCGGGGGGACAGGGGGCTCGAAGGAGCCCCAGCATTTT. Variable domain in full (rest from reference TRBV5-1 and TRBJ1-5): KAGVTQTPRYLIKTRGQQVTLSCSPISGHRSVSWYQQTPGQGLQFLFEYFSETQRNKGNFPGRFSGRQFSNSRSEMNVSTLELGDSALYLCASSGGTGGSKEPQHFGDGTRLSIL.